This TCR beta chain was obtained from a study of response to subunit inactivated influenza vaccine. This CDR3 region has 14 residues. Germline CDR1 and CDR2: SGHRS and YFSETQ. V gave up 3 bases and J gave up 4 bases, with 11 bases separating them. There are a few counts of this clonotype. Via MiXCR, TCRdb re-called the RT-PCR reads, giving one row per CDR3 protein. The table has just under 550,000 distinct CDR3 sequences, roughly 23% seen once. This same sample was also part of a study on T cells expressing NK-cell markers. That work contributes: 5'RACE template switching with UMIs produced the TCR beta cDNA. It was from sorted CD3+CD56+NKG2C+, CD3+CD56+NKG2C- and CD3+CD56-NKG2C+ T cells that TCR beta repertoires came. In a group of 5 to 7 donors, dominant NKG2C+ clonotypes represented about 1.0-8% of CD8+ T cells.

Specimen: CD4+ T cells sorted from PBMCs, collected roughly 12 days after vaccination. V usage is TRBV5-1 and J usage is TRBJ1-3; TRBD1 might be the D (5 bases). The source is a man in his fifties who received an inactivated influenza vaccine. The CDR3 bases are TGCGCCAGCAGCTCCCCGGGGGACGGAAACACCATATATTTT. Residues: CASSSPGDGNTIYF. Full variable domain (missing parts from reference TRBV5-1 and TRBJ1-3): KAGVTQTPRYLIKTRGQQVTLSCSPISGHRSVSWYQQTPGQGLQFLFEYFSETQRNKGNFPGRFSGRQFSNSRSEMNVSTLELGDSALYLCASSSPGDGNTIYFGEGSWLTVV.